This TCR beta chain was documented in a study of T cell responses to AZD1222 COVID-19 vaccine. Overall study findings and caveats: Reports indicate that nearly half of spike-specific TCRs are directed at unmutated variant regions.

On this clone: Its matching antigen is unknown.

The CDR3 extends over 15 amino acids. Deletions cut 2 bases from V and 5 bases from J, with 16 bases between. The germline CDR1 and CDR2 sequences are SGHRS and YFSETQ. Libraries were prepared by immunoSEQ multiplex PCR; TCRdb keeps only in-frame clonotypes and omits some of them. The profile shows approximately 92,000 clones, under 90% of them singletons. Material: peripheral blood, obtained on day 0 of AZD1222 vaccination. The sequence derives from an adult in good health. The chain joins TRBV5-1 to TRBJ1-2; no definite D call. CDR3: CASSLNLPGAYGYTF. The DNA for the CDR3 is TGCGCCAGCAGCTTAAACCTCCCCGGAGCATATGGCTACACCTTC.